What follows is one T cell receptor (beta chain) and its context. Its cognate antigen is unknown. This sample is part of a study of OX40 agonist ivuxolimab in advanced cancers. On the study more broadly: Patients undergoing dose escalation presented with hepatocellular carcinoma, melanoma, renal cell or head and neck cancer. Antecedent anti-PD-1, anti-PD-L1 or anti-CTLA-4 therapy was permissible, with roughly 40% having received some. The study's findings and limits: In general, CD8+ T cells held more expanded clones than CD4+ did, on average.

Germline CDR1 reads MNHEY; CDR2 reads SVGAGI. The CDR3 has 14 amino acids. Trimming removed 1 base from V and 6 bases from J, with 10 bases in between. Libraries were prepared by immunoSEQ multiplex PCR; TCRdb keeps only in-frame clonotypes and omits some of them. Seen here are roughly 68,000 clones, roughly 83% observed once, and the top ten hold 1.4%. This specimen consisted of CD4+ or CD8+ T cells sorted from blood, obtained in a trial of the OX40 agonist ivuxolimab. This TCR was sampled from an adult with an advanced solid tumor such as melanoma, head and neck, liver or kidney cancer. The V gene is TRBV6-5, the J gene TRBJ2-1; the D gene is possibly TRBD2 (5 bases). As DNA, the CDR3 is TGTGCCAGCAGTTACTTGACCGGGATCAATGAGCAGTTCTTC. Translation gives CASSYLTGINEQFF.